The 19 T cell receptor beta chains below come from one sample, sequenced in a study of shared clonotypes between healthy human individuals. Naive CD8 isolation took CD45RO-negative cells positively selected for CCR7 and excluded terminally differentiated effector memory CD45RA+ cells. Sequenced by immunoSEQ multiplex PCR; TCRdb stores in-frame clones only, minus some. The sample yields more than 2 million clones, around 93% seen once. Sequencing input: naive CD8+ T cells from PBMCs. The receptors were gathered from a young man in good health. Some clones in this sample may be carry-over from other donors' samples.

The chain couples TRBV2 to TRBJ1-1; D gene unclear. The CDR3 runs to 13 residues. The germline V gene has CDR1 SNHLY and CDR2 FYNNEI. The V end lost 4 bases, the J end lost 6 bases, and 12 bases lay between the germline ends. The CDR3 reads CASSAYTVPEAFF. The CDR3 DNA follows: TGTGCCAGCAGTGCCTACACGGTTCCTGAAGCTTTCTTT.

This clone showed up just a few times. The chain has TRBV27 and TRBJ2-1; D is uncertain. This CDR3 is built from 13 residues. Germline V gene data show CDR1 as MNHEY and CDR2 as SMNVEV (reference sequence). Trimming stripped 3 bases from V and 12 bases from J, with 15 bases between. DNA of the CDR3: TGTGCCAGCAGTTTCCCCATCGTTACCGGGCAGTTCTTC. Its translation: CASSFPIVTGQFF.

This chain uses TRBV30 with TRBJ1-1, with 8 nucleotides matching TRBD1. Germline-derived CDR1 and CDR2 are GTSNPN and SVGIG (reference sequence). The length of the CDR3 is 14 residues. Here the CDR3 reads CGSDRGKMNTEAFF. The CDR3 bases are TGTGGGTCCGACAGGGGAAAAATGAACACTGAAGCTTTCTTT.

The chain employs TRBV6-1 and TRBJ2-5; D is unclear. V shed 6 bases and J shed 0 bases, with 14 bases lying between them. This CDR3 is built from 15 residues. Per germline, CDR1 MNHNS and CDR2 SASEGT. The CDR3: CASSDTTAYQETQYF. CDR3 coding DNA: TGTGCCAGCAGCGATACCACAGCGTACCAAGAGACCCAGTACTTC.

The J gene is TRBJ1-2, the V gene TRBV9, with a possible D match to TRBD1 (5 bases). V lost 3 bases and J 6 bases, leaving 15 bases between the germline ends. Germline values: CDR1 SGDLS, CDR2 YYNGEE. The CDR3 spans 14 residues. The DNA for the CDR3 is TGTGCCAGCAGCGGAGGGGCAGGGCACGATGGCTACACCTTC. Protein: CASSGGAGHDGYTF.

For this clone: Other DNA sequences from this sample encode an identical CDR3 as well. CDR3 protein: CASSIEPSGEQYF. CDR3 nucleotide sequence: TGTGCCAGTAGTATAGAGCCGTCTGGCGAGCAGTACTTC. The chain joins TRBV19 to TRBJ2-7; D uncertain. The CDR3 extends over 13 amino acids. V gave up 0 bases and J gave up 6 bases, with 9 bases separating them. Germline values: CDR1 LNHDA, CDR2 SQIVND (reference sequence). Full variable domain (missing parts from reference TRBV19 and TRBJ2-7): DGGITQSPKYLFRKEGQNVTLSCEQNLNHDAMYWYRQDPGQGLRLIYYSQIVNDFQKGDIAEGYSVSREKKESFPLTVTSAQKNPTAFYLCASSIEPSGEQYFGPGTRLTVT.

The chain recombines TRBV30 with TRBJ1-1; 9 bases map to TRBD1. The CDR3 length is 13 residues. With 3 bases clipped from V and 5 bases from J, the junction kept 4 bases outside the gene matches. Germline CDR1 GTSNPN, CDR2 SVGIG (reference sequence). The CDR3 is CAWRNRGRTEAFF. CDR3 sequence (DNA): TGTGCCTGGAGGAACAGGGGGCGAACTGAAGCTTTCTTT.

The rearrangement uses TRBV11-2 and TRBJ2-5; D unresolved. Trimming pared 5 bases from V and 3 bases from J, leaving 13 bases between. Per germline, CDR1 SGHAT and CDR2 FQNNGV. The CDR3 totals 14 residues. The CDR3 DNA follows: TGTGCCAGCAGCCCGCGATCGATGGAAGAGACCCAGTACTTC. It specifies CASSPRSMEETQYF.

The chain carries TRBV21-1 and TRBJ2-7. TRBV21-1 is given as a pseudogene. CDR3 size: 13 residues. CDR3 in amino acids: CASSKKKDYEQYF. The CDR3 DNA reads as TGTGCCAGCAGCAAAAAAAAGGACTACGAGCAGTACTTC.

The J gene is TRBJ1-5, the V gene TRBV4-1; D may be TRBD1 (5 bases). This CDR3 comprises 14 residues. CDR1 and CDR2 (germline): MGHRA, YSYEKL. The V gene lost 1 base and the J gene lost 6 bases, with 10 bases spanning the gap. CDR3 sequence: CASSQVRAPQPQHF. The CDR3 DNA reads as TGCGCCAGCAGCCAAGTCAGGGCCCCTCAGCCCCAGCATTTT.

The DNA for the CDR3 is TGTGCCAGCAGCGTTCCCAACGGGGGGTTGAGTGAAAAACTGTTTTTT. Translated, it gives CASSVPNGGLSEKLFF. The V gene is TRBV7-9, the J gene TRBJ1-4; D might be TRBD1 (5 bases). The germline V and J ends were trimmed by 5 bases and 7 bases, with 20 bases remaining between them. In germline, CDR1 is SEHNR, CDR2 FQNEAQ (reference sequence). The CDR3 sequence is 16 residues long.

This chain connects TRBV15 to TRBJ2-2; TRBD2 aligns across 7 bases. Germline-derived CDR1 and CDR2 are LNHNV and YYDKDF (reference sequence). The CDR3 sequence is 16 residues long. The junction had 13 bases not matched to a gene; V was cut back by 5 bases and J by 7 bases. CDR3 in DNA: TGTGCCACCAGCCGCGGTGTGGGAGGGGATCACGGGGAGCTGTTTTTT. Translation: CATSRGVGGDHGELFF.

The gene calls are TRBV29-1 and TRBJ2-3; 11 nucleotides align to TRBD1. There are 13 residues in the CDR3. V lost 6 bases to trimming and J lost 4 bases; unmatched junction nucleotides: 3. CDR1 is SQVTM, CDR2 ANQGSEA, per germline. The CDR3 region is CSVWTGGPDTQYF. CDR3 coding DNA: TGCAGCGTCTGGACAGGGGGCCCAGATACGCAGTATTTT.

The V and J genes are TRBV10-3 and TRBJ1-1, with a weak D call TRBD1 (5 bases). Germline values: CDR1 ENHRY, CDR2 SYGVKD. This CDR3 contains 14 residues. Trimming stripped 3 bases from V and 0 bases from J, with 8 bases between. CDR3 DNA sequence: TGTGCCATCAGTGATGGGGGACTGAACACTGAAGCTTTCTTT. It translates to CAISDGGLNTEAFF.

The chain uses TRBV29-1 and TRBJ2-7; D gene unclear. This CDR3 contains 14 residues. Germline CDR1 is SQVTM and CDR2 is ANQGSEA. V gave up 4 bases and J gave up 5 bases, with 18 bases separating them. The CDR3 DNA reads TGCAGCGTTGTTTTTCTCAATTTTATCCACGAGCAGTACTTC. Amino acids: CSVVFLNFIHEQYF.

The V gene is TRBV7-9, the J gene TRBJ2-7; no definite D call. The CDR3 has 15 amino acids. The V gene's germline CDR1 is SEHNR and CDR2 FQNEAQ (reference sequence). Trimming removed 1 base at V and 3 bases at J, with 13 bases between. CDR3 sequence reads: CASSLGSYKFYEQYF. In DNA, the CDR3 is TGTGCCAGCAGCTTAGGTAGCTACAAATTCTACGAGCAGTACTTC.

This rearrangement joins TRBV5-5 to TRBJ1-2; possible D gene TRBD1, 5 bases. The CDR3 spans 15 residues. CDR1 and CDR2 (germline): SGHKS, YYEKEE (reference sequence). V was pared by 4 bases and J by 2 bases, with 15 bases between. In DNA, the CDR3 is TGTGCCAGCAGCGTCGATCAGGGTTTCAACTATGGCTACACCTTC. As protein: CASSVDQGFNYGYTF.

The chain is built from TRBV28 and TRBJ2-5; a weak D match, TRBD2 (6 bases). The CDR3 totals 16 residues. V was trimmed by 4 bases and J by 3 bases, leaving 18 bases between them. CDR1 and CDR2 from the germline V gene are MDHEN and SYDVKM. CDR3: CASSSATGAGEETQYF. In DNA form, the CDR3 reads TGTGCCAGCAGTTCGGCCACGGGAGCTGGGGAAGAGACCCAGTACTTC.

The rearrangement joins TRBV25-1 to TRBJ2-7; D gene uncertain. In germline, CDR1 is MGHDK, CDR2 SYGVNS. Trimming stripped 4 bases from V and 6 bases from J, with 7 bases between. The CDR3 loop spans 11 amino acids. As DNA, the CDR3 is TGTGCCAGCAGTGTAAGCATCGAGCAGTACTTC. Protein: CASSVSIEQYF.